The rows below give T cell receptor beta chains drawn from one sample of a study of cytotoxic CD8 clonotypes in ibrutinib-treated CLL. Assay: immunoSEQ multiplex PCR; the TCRdb copy retains only in-frame clones and omits some. The repertoire holds some 92,000 clones, with around 77% as singletons. This specimen consisted of PBMCs, obtained after 24 months of ibrutinib treatment. The receptor source for this set is a human donor with chronic lymphocytic leukemia. The CDR3 runs from the conserved cysteine through the conserved F or W. The D gene is left open where the match is weak. Size values are once, few and many counts, or a class for expanded clones, and some rows have none.

v_gene: TRBV4-1
d_gene: NA
abundance: few
j_gene: TRBJ1-5
CDR3aa: CASSQAGVQPQHF
CDR3nt: TGCGCCAGCAGCCAAGCCGGGGTTCAGCCCCAGCATTTT

v_gene: TRBV14
d_gene: NA
abundance: few
j_gene: TRBJ2-3
CDR3aa: CASGRRDTQYF
CDR3nt: TGTGCCAGCGGACGACGGGATACGCAGTATTTT

v_gene: TRBV27
d_gene: TRBD1
abundance: NA
j_gene: TRBJ1-2
CDR3aa: CASSTSTLGQGVAYGYTF
CDR3nt: TGTGCCAGCAGTACGTCTACCCTCGGACAGGGGGTCGCCTATGGCTACACCTTC

v_gene: TRBV28
d_gene: NA
abundance: NA
j_gene: TRBJ2-1
CDR3aa: CASSPTGEQFF
CDR3nt: TGTGCCAGCAGTCCGACGGGTGAGCAGTTCTTC

v_gene: TRBV5-1
d_gene: NA
abundance: NA
j_gene: TRBJ2-7
CDR3aa: CASRHPGGGEQYF
CDR3nt: TGCGCCAGCAGGCACCCTGGTGGTGGCGAGCAGTACTTC

v_gene: TRBV29-1
d_gene: NA
abundance: few
j_gene: TRBJ1-2
CDR3aa: CSVVVGIRANYGYTF
CDR3nt: TGCAGCGTTGTAGTTGGGATCAGGGCTAACTATGGCTACACCTTC

v_gene: TRBV6-1
d_gene: TRBD1
abundance: NA
j_gene: TRBJ1-5
CDR3aa: CASRRDSASNQPQHF
CDR3nt: TGTGCCAGCAGAAGGGACAGCGCCAGCAATCAGCCCCAGCATTTT

v_gene: TRBV5-1
d_gene: NA
abundance: NA
j_gene: TRBJ2-7
CDR3aa: CASSFRDFRSDEQYF
CDR3nt: TGCGCCAGCAGCTTCCGGGACTTTCGGTCAGACGAGCAGTACTTC

v_gene: TRBV28
d_gene: NA
abundance: few
j_gene: TRBJ1-5
CDR3aa: CASRNREHQPQHF
CDR3nt: TGTGCCAGCAGAAACAGGGAGCATCAGCCCCAGCATTTT

v_gene: TRBV4-1
d_gene: NA
abundance: NA
j_gene: TRBJ1-3
CDR3aa: CASSQDPGSGNTIYF
CDR3nt: TGCGCCAGCAGCCAAGACCCAGGGTCTGGAAACACCATATATTTT

v_gene: TRBV28
d_gene: NA
abundance: NA
j_gene: TRBJ1-2
CDR3aa: CASSQQINYGYTF
CDR3nt: TGTGCCAGCAGTCAACAGATAAACTATGGCTACACCTTC

v_gene: TRBV4-2
d_gene: TRBD1
abundance: NA
j_gene: TRBJ2-7
CDR3aa: CASSQPGQASYEQYF
CDR3nt: TGTGCCAGCAGCCAACCGGGACAGGCCTCCTACGAGCAGTACTTC

v_gene: TRBV27
d_gene: TRBD2
abundance: once
j_gene: TRBJ2-7
CDR3aa: CASSRLAGPSYEQYF
CDR3nt: TGTGCCAGCAGTAGACTAGCGGGCCCCTCCTACGAGCAGTACTTC

v_gene: TRBV27
d_gene: NA
abundance: once
j_gene: TRBJ2-7
CDR3aa: CASSTTATYEQYF
CDR3nt: TGTGCCAGCAGTACGACAGCTACCTACGAGCAGTACTTC

v_gene: TRBV29-1
d_gene: NA
abundance: NA
j_gene: TRBJ1-2
CDR3aa: CSVWDPRDYGYTF
CDR3nt: TGCAGCGTGTGGGACCCGAGGGACTATGGCTACACCTTC

v_gene: TRBV28
d_gene: TRBD2
abundance: NA
j_gene: TRBJ2-2
CDR3aa: CASWTSGRARGTGELFF
CDR3nt: TGTGCCAGCTGGACTAGCGGGAGGGCCCGAGGCACCGGGGAGCTGTTTTTT

v_gene: TRBV5-6
d_gene: TRBD1
abundance: NA
j_gene: TRBJ2-1
CDR3aa: CASRRTGGNEQFF
CDR3nt: TGTGCCAGCAGGAGGACAGGGGGAAATGAGCAGTTCTTC

v_gene: TRBV19
d_gene: NA
abundance: NA
j_gene: TRBJ1-1
CDR3aa: CASSISKNTEAFF
CDR3nt: TGTGCCAGTAGTATCAGTAAGAACACTGAAGCTTTCTTT

v_gene: TRBV29-1
d_gene: NA
abundance: NA
j_gene: TRBJ2-4
CDR3aa: CSVEPSTGAKNIQYF
CDR3nt: TGCAGCGTTGAACCCAGCACTGGAGCCAAAAACATTCAGTACTTC

v_gene: TRBV27
d_gene: TRBD2
abundance: NA
j_gene: TRBJ2-1
CDR3aa: CASSFTASGRAGPGEQFF
CDR3nt: TGTGCCAGCAGTTTTACGGCTAGCGGGAGGGCCGGTCCAGGTGAGCAGTTCTTC

v_gene: TRBV9
d_gene: TRBD2
abundance: NA
j_gene: TRBJ2-5
CDR3aa: CASSVVAGGKTQYF
CDR3nt: TGTGCCAGCAGCGTAGTAGCGGGAGGAAAGACCCAGTACTTC

v_gene: TRBV11-3
d_gene: NA
abundance: NA
j_gene: TRBJ2-2
CDR3aa: CASSPVTGELFF
CDR3nt: TGTGCCAGCAGCCCAGTAACCGGGGAGCTGTTTTTT